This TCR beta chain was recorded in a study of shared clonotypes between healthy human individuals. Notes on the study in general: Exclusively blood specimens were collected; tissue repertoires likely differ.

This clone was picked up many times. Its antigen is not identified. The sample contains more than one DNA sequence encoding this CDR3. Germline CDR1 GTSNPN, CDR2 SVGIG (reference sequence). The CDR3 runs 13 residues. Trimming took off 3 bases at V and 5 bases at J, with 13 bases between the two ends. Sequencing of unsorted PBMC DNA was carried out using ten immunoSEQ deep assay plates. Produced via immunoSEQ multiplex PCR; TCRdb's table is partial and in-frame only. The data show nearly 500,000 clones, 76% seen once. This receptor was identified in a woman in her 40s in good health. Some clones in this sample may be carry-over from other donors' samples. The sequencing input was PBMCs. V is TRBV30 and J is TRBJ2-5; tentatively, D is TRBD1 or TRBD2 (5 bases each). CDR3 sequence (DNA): TGTGCCTGGAGCCCCGGGGCGCAGGAGACCCAGTACTTC. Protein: CAWSPGAQETQYF.